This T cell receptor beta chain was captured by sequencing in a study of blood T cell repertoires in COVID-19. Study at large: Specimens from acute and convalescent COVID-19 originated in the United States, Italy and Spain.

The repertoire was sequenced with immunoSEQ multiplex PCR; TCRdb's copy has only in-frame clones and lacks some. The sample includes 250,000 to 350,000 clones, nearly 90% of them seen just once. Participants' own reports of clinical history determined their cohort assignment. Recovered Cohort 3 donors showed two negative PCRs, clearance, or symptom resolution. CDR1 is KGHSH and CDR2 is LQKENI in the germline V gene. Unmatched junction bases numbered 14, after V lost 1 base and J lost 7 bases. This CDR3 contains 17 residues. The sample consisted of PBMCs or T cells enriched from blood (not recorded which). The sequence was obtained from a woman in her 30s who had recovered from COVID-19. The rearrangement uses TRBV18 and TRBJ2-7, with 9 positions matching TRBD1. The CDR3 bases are TGTGCCAGCTCACCACGGACTACCGGGACAGGGAATGGGGAGCAGTACTTC. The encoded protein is CASSPRTTGTGNGEQYF.